This T cell receptor beta chain was observed in a study of CXCR3-negative and CXCR3-positive naive CD8 T cells. Germline CDR1 and CDR2: KGHSH and LQKENI. This CDR3 has 16 residues. Broader study findings: Compared with CXCR3-negative naive cells, CXCR3-positive naive cells showed more hydrophobic TRB CDR3s.

CD45RO-CCR7+CD27+CD95- defined naive CD8+ T cells. With regard to this clonotype: Its antigen remains unidentified.

5' RACE with UMI labels generated the TRB cDNA libraries. Reanalyzing the 5' RACE reads, TCRdb keeps one entry per CDR3 protein, without DNA. In total, the table holds over 70,000 distinct CDR3 sequences. The sequenced sample was naive CXCR3- CD8+ T cells from blood. The subset was: CD45RO-CCR7+CD27+CD95- naive CD8+ T cells lacking CXCR3 (TNR3-). The chain uses TRBV18 and TRBJ2-7; with no DNA, the TCRdb D assignment of TRBD1 cannot be verified. This sequence was found in a human donor in good health. Some clones in this sample may be carry-over from other donors' samples. The CDR3 region is CASSQATGPRVYEQYF.